This T cell receptor (beta chain) was retrieved from a study of shared clonotypes between healthy human individuals. Clones were sequenced by immunoSEQ multiplex PCR, and TCRdb holds only the in-frame ones, with some missing. The sample carries about 110,000 clones, around 68% recorded once. The count of this clone is one. This clonotype was sampled from a woman in her twenties or thirties in good health. Material: memory CD8+ T cells sorted from blood. The subset is: CD45RO+ cells pooled with CCR7-negative TemRA cells.

CDR3 DNA sequence: TGTGCCTGGAGTCCGTCCCCTCTAGCGTTTAATGAGCAGTTCTTC. Its protein product is CAWSPSPLAFNEQFF. The rearrangement links TRBV30 to TRBJ2-1; tentative D call: TRBD2 (6 bases). Trimming stripped 2 bases from V and 7 bases from J, with 18 bases between. From germline, CDR1 is GTSNPN and CDR2 SVGIG (reference sequence). The CDR3 covers 15 residues.